The present T cell receptor (beta chain) was sequenced within a study of T cells in Graves' hyperthyroidism and ophthalmopathy. RNA transcripts served as the template for amplifying TCR beta CDR3 regions. With the HTBI primer set, the TCR CDR3 went through a first round of RT-PCR. Each CDR3 protein gets one entry after TCRdb re-called the multiplex PCR reads with MiXCR. The sample consists of 450,000 to 650,000 distinct CDR3 sequences, approximately 14% of them appearing once. This clonotype showed up just a few times. This clone may be a read error of a much larger clone one base away. For ophthalmopathy patients, the Clinical Activity Score was at least 3 and the NOSPECS grade at least 4; duration was under 3 months. PBMCs were collected from a 10 ml volume of fresh peripheral blood. There are 14 residues in the CDR3. CDR1 is SGHTA and CDR2 is FQGNSA in the germline V gene.

The TCR comes from a woman between 18 and 29 years old with Graves' ophthalmopathy. Sequenced: blood. The chain couples TRBV7-2 to TRBJ2-1; tentatively, D is TRBD1 or TRBD2 (5 bases each). The CDR3 DNA sequence: TGTGCCAGCGGCTTGTGGGACCCATACAATGAGCAGTTCTTC. Its translation is CASGLWDPYNEQFF.